This T cell receptor (beta chain) was recovered during a study of blood T cells in healthy people across ages. General study points: Diversity of TCR beta per million T cells declined in a roughly linear way with age.

Donors ranged from 6 to 90 years old and were healthy Caucasians in Russia. Drawing of peripheral blood yielded about 9.6 milliliters from each donor. Comment on this clonotype: Its antigen is currently unknown.

With a J-beta primer mix and a sample-barcoded 5' primer, a second PCR ran about 7 to 12 cycles. TCRdb re-called the 5' RACE reads with MiXCR, one entry per CDR3 protein. The sample yields 750,000 to 950,000 distinct CDR3 sequences, almost 30% seen once. Germline CDR1 reads SGHKS; CDR2 reads YYEKEE (reference sequence). J was trimmed by 6 bases and V by 5 bases; bases with no gene match: 4. The length of the CDR3 is 13 residues. This same sample was also taken into another study, of T cells of mothers and their children.

The sequenced sample consisted of blood. This rearrangement joins TRBV5-5 to TRBJ1-2; 10 positions agree with TRBD1. The sequence was obtained from a woman between 40 and 55 years old in good health. The CDR3 coding sequence is TGTGCCAGCAGAGGGGACAGGGGCCATGGCTACACCTTC. Its protein is CASRGDRGHGYTF.